This T cell receptor beta chain was obtained from a study of blood T cell repertoires in COVID-19. Study details: In each case, the material was cDNA or gDNA derived from T cells, B-cell-depleted T cells, or PBMCs.

Unmatched junction bases numbered 7, after V lost 1 base and J lost 0 bases. CDR3 length equals 17 residues. The germline gives CDR1 SEHNR, CDR2 FQNEAQ (reference sequence). The data were produced by immunoSEQ multiplex PCR, yet TCRdb's version contains in-frame clones alone and is incomplete. The table includes just over 150,000 clones, about four fifths detected once. The sequenced sample was peripheral blood. V and J are TRBV7-9 and TRBJ2-7; TRBD1 agrees at 9 bases. The TCR sequence derives from a man aged 55 to 70 with acute or convalescent COVID-19. CDR3 nucleotide sequence: TGTGCCAGCAGCTTAGAAGGTCGGACAGGGGTCTCCTACGAGCAGTACTTC. Encoded protein: CASSLEGRTGVSYEQYF.